Described below is a single T cell receptor beta chain sequence and its context. The CDR3 runs to 18 residues. The germline V gene has CDR1 SEHNR and CDR2 FQNEAQ (reference sequence). V shed 3 bases and J shed 0 bases, with 15 bases lying between them. These data are taken from a study of T cell responses to AZD1222 COVID-19 vaccine. Produced via immunoSEQ multiplex PCR; TCRdb's table is partial and in-frame only. The table lists 85,000 to 130,000 clones, about 91% of them singletons. The chain couples TRBV7-9 to TRBJ1-6, with D unresolved. The specimen was peripheral blood, collected on day 0 of AZD1222 vaccination. The receptor was isolated from an adult in good health. The DNA for the CDR3 is TGTGCCAGCAGCTTGCCGACCGGGGAGAGCTCCTATAATTCACCCCTCCACTTT. Translation: CASSLPTGESSYNSPLHF.